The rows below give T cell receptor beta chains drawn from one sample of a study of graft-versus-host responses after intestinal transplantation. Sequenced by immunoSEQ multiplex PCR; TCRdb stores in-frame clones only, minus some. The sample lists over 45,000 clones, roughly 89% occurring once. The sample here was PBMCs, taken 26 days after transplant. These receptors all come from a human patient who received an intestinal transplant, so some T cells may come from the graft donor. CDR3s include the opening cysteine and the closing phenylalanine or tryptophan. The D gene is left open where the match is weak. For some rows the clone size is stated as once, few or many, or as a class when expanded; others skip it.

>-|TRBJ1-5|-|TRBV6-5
CASWGGGDIGQPQHF
TGTGCCAGCTGGGGAGGGGGGGATATAGGTCAGCCCCAGCATTTT
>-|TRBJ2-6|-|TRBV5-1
CASSFLRGTASGANVLTF
TGCGCCAGCAGCTTTCTACGCGGGACAGCCTCTGGGGCCAACGTCCTGACTTTC
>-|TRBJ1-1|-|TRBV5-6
CASSLGRGNTEAFF
TGTGCCAGCAGCTTGGGGAGGGGAAACACTGAAGCTTTCTTT
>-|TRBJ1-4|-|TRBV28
CASSFRGYTEKLFF
TGTGCCAGCAGTTTCCGGGGTTACACCGAAAAACTGTTTTTT
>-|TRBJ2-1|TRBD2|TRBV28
CASSLFTAGGRYNEQFF
TGTGCCAGCAGTTTATTTACGGCGGGGGGCCGATACAATGAGCAGTTCTTC
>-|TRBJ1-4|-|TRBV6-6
CASSSYEKLFF
TGTGCCAGCAGTTCATATGAAAAACTGTTTTTT
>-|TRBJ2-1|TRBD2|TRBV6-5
CASSTAGLAGSEQFF
TGTGCCAGCAGTACTGCGGGACTAGCGGGGTCTGAGCAGTTCTTC
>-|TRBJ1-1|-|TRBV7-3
CASSLDSNTEAFF
TGTGCCAGCAGCTTAGACAGCAACACTGAAGCTTTCTTT
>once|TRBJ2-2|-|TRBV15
CATSPLEGPPRTGELFF
TGTGCCACCAGCCCACTCGAGGGTCCCCCTAGGACCGGGGAGCTGTTTTTT
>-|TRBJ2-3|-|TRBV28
CASSLSPDYVTQYF
TGTGCCAGCAGTTTATCCCCGGACTACGTTACGCAGTATTTT
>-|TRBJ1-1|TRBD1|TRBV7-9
CASSSPGQGNTEAFF
TGTGCCAGCAGCTCCCCCGGACAGGGGAACACTGAAGCTTTCTTT
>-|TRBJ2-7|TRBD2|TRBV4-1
CASSRRTSGAYEQYF
TGCGCCAGCAGCCGCCGGACTAGCGGGGCCTACGAGCAGTACTTC
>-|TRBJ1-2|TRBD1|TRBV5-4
CASSLDPGQGAHYGYTF
TGTGCCAGCAGCTTGGATCCGGGACAGGGAGCGCACTATGGCTACACCTTC
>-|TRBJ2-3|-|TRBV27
CASSPIDSTDTQYF
TGTGCCAGCAGTCCTATCGACTCCACAGATACGCAGTATTTT
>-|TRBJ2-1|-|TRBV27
CASTPWAPNDYNEQFF
TGTGCCAGCACCCCGTGGGCCCCCAACGACTACAATGAGCAGTTCTTC
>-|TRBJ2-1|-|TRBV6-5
CASSYNYMGGNEQFF
TGTGCCAGCAGTTACAACTACATGGGGGGCAATGAGCAGTTCTTC
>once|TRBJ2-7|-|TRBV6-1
CASSGDTAYEQYF
TGTGCCAGCAGTGGTGACACCGCCTACGAGCAGTACTTC
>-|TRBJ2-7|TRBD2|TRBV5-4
CASSLRGLAGYSYEQYF
TGTGCCAGCAGCTTAAGAGGACTAGCGGGGTACTCCTACGAGCAGTACTTC
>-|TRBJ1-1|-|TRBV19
CASQQASLNTEAFF
TGTGCCAGCCAACAGGCGAGCCTGAACACTGAAGCTTTCTTT
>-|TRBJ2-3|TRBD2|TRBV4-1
CASSLGLAGGLGADTQYF
TGCGCCAGCAGCCTCGGACTAGCGGGGGGACTCGGGGCAGATACGCAGTATTTT
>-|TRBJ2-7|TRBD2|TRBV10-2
CASSDPLNRASGGRSSYEQYF
TGCGCCAGCAGTGACCCCTTAAATCGGGCTAGCGGGGGCCGCAGCTCCTACGAGCAGTACTTC
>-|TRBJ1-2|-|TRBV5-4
CASSPKAGGRYYGYTF
TGTGCCAGCAGCCCAAAGGCGGGGGGCCGATACTATGGCTACACCTTC